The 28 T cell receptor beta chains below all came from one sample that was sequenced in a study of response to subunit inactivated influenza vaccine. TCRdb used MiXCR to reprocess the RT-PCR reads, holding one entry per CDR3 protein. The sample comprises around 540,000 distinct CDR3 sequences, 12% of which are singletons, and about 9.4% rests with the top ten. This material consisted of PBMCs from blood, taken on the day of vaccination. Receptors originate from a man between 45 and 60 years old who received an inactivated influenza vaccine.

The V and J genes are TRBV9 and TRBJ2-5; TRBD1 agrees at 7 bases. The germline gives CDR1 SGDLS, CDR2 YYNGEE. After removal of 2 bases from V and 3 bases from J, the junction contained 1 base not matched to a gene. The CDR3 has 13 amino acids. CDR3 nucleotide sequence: TGTGCCAGCAGCGTCGGACAGGAAGAGACCCAGTACTTC. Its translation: CASSVGQEETQYF.

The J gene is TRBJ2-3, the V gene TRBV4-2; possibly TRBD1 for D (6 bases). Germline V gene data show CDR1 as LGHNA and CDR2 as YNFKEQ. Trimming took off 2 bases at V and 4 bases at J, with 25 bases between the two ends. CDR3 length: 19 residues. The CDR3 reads CASSQFLSGIQGGADTQYF. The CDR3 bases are TGTGCCAGCAGCCAATTTCTCTCCGGGATACAGGGTGGGGCAGATACGCAGTATTTT.

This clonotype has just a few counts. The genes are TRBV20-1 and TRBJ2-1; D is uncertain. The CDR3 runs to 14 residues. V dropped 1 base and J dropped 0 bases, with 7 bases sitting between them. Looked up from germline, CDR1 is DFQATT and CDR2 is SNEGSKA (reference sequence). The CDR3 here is CSARARSSYNEQFF. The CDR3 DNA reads TGCAGTGCTAGAGCTCGGAGCTCCTACAATGAGCAGTTCTTC.

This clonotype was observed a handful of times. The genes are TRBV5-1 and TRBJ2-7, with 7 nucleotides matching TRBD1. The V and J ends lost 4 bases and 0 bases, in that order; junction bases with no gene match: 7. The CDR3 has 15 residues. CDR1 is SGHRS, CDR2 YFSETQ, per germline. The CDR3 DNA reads TGCGCCAGCAGCAGAACGACAGGGAACTCCTACGAGCAGTACTTC. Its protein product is CASSRTTGNSYEQYF.

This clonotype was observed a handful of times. Here the CDR3 reads CASSVGPGNEQFF. Here the CDR3 DNA reads TGTGCCAGCAGCGTAGGCCCGGGGAATGAGCAGTTCTTC. The V and J genes are TRBV5-5 and TRBJ2-1; D perhaps matches TRBD2 (5 bases). Trimming stripped 4 bases from V and 7 bases from J, with 12 bases between. The CDR3 covers 13 residues. The V gene's germline CDR1 is SGHKS and CDR2 YYEKEE (reference sequence). The complete variable domain, with remaining parts taken from reference TRBV5-5 and TRBJ2-1, reads DAGVTQSPTHLIKTRGQQVTLRCSPISGHKSVSWYQQVLGQGPQFIFQYYEKEERGRGNFPDRFSARQFPNYSSELNVNALLLGDSALYLCASSVGPGNEQFFGPGTRLTVL.

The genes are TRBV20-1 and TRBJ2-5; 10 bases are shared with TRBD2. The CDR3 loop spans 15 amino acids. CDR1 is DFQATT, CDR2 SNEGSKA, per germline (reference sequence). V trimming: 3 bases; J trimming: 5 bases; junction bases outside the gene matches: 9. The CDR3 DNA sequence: TGCAGTGCTAGTAATGGACTAGCGGTGAAGGAGACCCAGTACTTC. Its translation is CSASNGLAVKETQYF.

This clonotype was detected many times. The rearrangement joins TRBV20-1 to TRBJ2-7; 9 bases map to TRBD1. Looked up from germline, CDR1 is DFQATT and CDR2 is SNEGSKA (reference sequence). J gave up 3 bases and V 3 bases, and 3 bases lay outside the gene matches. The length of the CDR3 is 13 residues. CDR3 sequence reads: CSASRDRVYEQYF. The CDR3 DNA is TGCAGTGCTAGCCGGGACAGGGTCTACGAGCAGTACTTC.

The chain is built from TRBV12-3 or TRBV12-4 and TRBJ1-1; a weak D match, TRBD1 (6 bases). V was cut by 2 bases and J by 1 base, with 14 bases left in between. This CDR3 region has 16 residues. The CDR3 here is CASSLSAATGNTEAFF. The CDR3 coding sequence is TGTGCCAGCAGTTTATCGGCAGCGACAGGGAACACTGAAGCTTTCTTT.

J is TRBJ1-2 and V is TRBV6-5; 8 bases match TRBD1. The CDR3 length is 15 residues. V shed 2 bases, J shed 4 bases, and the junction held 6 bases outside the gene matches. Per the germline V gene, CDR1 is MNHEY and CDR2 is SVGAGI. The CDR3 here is CASSYVDGTGYGYTF. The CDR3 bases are TGTGCCAGCAGTTACGTTGATGGGACAGGCTATGGCTACACCTTC.

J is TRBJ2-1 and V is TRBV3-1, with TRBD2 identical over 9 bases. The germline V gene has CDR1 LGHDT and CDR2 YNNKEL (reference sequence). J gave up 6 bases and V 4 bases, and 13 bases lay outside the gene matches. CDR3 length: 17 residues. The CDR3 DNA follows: TGTGCCAGCAGCCCGCCTAGCGGGAATCCCGTCCCCAATGAGCAGTTCTTC. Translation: CASSPPSGNPVPNEQFF.

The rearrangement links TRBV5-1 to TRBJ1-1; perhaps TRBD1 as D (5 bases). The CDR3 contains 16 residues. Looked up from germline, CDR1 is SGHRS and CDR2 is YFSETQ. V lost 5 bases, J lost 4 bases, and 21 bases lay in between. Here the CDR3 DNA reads TGCGCCAGCAGTTTGCTGCAGGCAGGGATAGGCACTGAAGCTTTCTTT. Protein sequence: CASSLLQAGIGTEAFF.

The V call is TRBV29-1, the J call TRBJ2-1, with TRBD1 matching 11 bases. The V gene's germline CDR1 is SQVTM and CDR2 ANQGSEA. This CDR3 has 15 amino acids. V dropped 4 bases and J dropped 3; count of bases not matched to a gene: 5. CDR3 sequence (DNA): TGCAGCGTTGTAGGACAGGGGGCAATCTACAATGAGCAGTTCTTC. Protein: CSVVGQGAIYNEQFF.

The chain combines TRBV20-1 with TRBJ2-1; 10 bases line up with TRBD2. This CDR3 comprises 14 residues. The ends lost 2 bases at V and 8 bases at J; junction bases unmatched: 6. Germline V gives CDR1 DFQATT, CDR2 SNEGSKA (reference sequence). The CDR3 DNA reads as TGCAGTGCTAGACTAGCGGGAGTCATCCATGAGCAGTTCTTC. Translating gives CSARLAGVIHEQFF.

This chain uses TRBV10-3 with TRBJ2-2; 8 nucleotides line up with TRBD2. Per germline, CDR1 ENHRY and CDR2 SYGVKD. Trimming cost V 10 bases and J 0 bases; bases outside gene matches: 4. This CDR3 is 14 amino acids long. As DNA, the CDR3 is TGTGCCACCCGGGGGGGCTCGAACACCGGGGAGCTGTTTTTT. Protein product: CATRGGSNTGELFF.

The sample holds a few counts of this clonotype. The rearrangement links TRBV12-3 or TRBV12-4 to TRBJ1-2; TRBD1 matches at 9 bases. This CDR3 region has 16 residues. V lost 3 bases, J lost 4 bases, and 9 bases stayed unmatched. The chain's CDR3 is CASSLDWWDRVYGYTF. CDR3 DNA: TGTGCCAGCAGTTTGGATTGGTGGGACAGGGTCTATGGCTACACCTTC.

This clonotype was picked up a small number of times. CDR3: CASSQGANVLTF. In nucleotides, the CDR3 is TGTGCCAGCAGCCAGGGGGCCAACGTCCTGACTTTC. The chain uses TRBV3-1 and TRBJ2-6; D gene ambiguous. Deletions cut 3 bases from V and 4 bases from J, with 1 base between. The CDR3 extends over 12 amino acids. CDR1 LGHDT and CDR2 YNNKEL come from the germline V gene (reference sequence).

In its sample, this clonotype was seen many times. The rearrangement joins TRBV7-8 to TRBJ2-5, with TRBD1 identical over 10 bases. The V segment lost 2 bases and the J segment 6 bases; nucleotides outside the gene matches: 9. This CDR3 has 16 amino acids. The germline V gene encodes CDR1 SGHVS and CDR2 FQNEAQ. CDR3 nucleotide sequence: TGTGCCAGCAGCTTATATAGGGACAGGGGAGGAAAGACCCAGTACTTC. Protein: CASSLYRDRGGKTQYF.

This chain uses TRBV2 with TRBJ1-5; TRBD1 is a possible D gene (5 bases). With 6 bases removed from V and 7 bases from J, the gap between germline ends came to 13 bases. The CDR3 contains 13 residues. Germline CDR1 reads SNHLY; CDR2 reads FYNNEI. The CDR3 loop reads CASSWAQGQPQHF. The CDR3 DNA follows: TGTGCCAGCAGCTGGGCCCAGGGCCAGCCCCAGCATTTT. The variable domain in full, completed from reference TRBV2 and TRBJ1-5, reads EPEVTQTPSHQVTQMGQEVILRCVPISNHLYFYWYRQILGQKVEFLVSFYNNEISEKSEIFDDQFSVERPDGSNFTLKIRSTKLEDSAMYFCASSWAQGQPQHFGDGTRLSIL.

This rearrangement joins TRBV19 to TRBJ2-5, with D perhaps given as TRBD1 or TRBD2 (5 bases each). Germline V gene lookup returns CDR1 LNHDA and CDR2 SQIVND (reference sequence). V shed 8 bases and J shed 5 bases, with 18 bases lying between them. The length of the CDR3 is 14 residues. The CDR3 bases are TGTGCCAGTGGGCCAGGTAGGGGAGTGGAGACCCAGTACTTC. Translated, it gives CASGPGRGVETQYF.

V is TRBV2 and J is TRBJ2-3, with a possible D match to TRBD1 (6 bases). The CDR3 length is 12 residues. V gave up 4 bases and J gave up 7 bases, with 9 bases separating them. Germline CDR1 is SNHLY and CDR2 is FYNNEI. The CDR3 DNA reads TGTGCCAGCAGTGGCCAGGGGAATACGCAGTATTTT. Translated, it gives CASSGQGNTQYF.

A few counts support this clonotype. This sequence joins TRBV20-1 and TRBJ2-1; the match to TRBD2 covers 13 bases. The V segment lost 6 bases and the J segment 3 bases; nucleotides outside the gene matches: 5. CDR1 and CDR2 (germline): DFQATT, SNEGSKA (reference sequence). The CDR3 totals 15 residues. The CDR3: CSATGTSGIYNEQFF. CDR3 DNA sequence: TGCAGTGCAACCGGGACTAGCGGGATCTACAATGAGCAGTTCTTC.

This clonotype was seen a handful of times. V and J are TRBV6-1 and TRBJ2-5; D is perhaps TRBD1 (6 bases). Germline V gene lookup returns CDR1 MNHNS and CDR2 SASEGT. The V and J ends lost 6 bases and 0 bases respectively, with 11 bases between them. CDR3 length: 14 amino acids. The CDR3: CASRVRGYQETQYF. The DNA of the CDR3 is TGTGCCAGCAGAGTCAGGGGATACCAAGAGACCCAGTACTTC.

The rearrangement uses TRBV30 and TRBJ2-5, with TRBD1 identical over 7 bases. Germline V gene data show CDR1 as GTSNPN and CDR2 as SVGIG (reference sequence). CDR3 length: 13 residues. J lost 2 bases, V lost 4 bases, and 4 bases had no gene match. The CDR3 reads CAWKRGQQETQYF. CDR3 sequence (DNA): TGTGCCTGGAAAAGGGGACAGCAAGAGACCCAGTACTTC.

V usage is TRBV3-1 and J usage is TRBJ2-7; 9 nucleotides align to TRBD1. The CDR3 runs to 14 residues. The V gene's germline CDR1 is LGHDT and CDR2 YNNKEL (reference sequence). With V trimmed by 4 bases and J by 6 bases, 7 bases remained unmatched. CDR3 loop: CASSRPGQGGEQYF. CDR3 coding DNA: TGTGCCAGCAGCCGACCGGGACAGGGAGGCGAGCAGTACTTC.

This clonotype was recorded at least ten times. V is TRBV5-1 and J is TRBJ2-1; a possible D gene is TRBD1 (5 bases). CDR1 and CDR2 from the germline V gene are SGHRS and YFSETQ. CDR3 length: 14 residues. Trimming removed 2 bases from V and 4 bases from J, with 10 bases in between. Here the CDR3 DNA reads TGCGCCAGCAGCTTCCAGGGCGCTTACAATGAGCAGTTCTTC. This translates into CASSFQGAYNEQFF.

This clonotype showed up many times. The CDR3 sequence: CASKPGQSRSGANVLTF. For the CDR3, the DNA is TGTGCCAGCAAGCCGGGACAGTCTCGCTCTGGGGCCAACGTCCTGACTTTC. The gene calls are TRBV12-3 or TRBV12-4 and TRBJ2-6; 7 positions agree with TRBD1. This CDR3 contains 17 residues. The V gene end was trimmed by 7 bases and the J gene end by 0 bases; junction bases not matched to a gene: 9.

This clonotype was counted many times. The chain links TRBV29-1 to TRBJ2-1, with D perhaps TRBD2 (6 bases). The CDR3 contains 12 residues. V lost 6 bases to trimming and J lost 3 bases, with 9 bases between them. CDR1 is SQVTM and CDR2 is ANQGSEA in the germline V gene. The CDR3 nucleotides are TGCAGCGTCGGAGGGCTCTACAATGAGCAGTTCTTC. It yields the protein CSVGGLYNEQFF.

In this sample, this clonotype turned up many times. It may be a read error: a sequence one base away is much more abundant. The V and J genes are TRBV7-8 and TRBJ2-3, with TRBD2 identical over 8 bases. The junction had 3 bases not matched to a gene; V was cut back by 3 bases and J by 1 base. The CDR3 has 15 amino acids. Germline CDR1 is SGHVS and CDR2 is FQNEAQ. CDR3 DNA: TGTGCCAGCAGCTTGGGACTAGGGGGCACAGATACGCAGTATTTT. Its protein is CASSLGLGGTDTQYF.